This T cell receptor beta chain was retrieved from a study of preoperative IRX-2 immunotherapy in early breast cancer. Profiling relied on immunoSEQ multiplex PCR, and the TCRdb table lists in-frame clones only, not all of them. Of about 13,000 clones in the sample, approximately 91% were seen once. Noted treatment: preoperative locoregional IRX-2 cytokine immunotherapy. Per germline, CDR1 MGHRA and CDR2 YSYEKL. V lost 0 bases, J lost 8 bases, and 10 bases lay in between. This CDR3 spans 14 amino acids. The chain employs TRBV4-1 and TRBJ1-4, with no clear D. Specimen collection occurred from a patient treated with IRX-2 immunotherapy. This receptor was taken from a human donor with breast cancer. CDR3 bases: TGCGCCAGCAGCCAAGAAAATATGGGGGAAAAACTGTTTTTT. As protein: CASSQENMGEKLFF.